These T cell receptor beta chains were read from a single sample in a study of technical replicates of blood from several donors. Generated by immunoSEQ multiplex PCR, the TCRdb table keeps only in-frame clones and is missing some. The sample consists of 70,000 to 80,000 clones, approximately 97% of them appearing once. Sequencing used T cells isolated from PBMCs. The receptors originated from a human donor in good health. The CDR3 runs from the conserved cysteine through the conserved F or W. A D gene is named only where the DNA matches it firmly. Clone size is shown for a subset of rows, as once, few, many or a class of expanded clone.

D gene | CDR3 length | J gene | V gene | clone size | CDR3 DNA | CDR3 protein
TRBD1 | 14 | TRBJ1-2 | TRBV2 | - | TGTGCCAGCAGGCCTCCGGGACAGGCCTATGGCTACACCTTC | CASRPPGQAYGYTF
TRBD1 | 15 | TRBJ1-2 | TRBV4-1 | - | TGCGCCAGCAGCGAACAACAGGGGATGGTCTATGGCTACACCTTC | CASSEQQGMVYGYTF
TRBD1 | 13 | TRBJ1-5 | TRBV29-1 | - | TGCAGCGTCGGACAGGGAGGCAATCAGCCCCAGCATTTT | CSVGQGGNQPQHF
- | 13 | TRBJ1-2 | TRBV6-6 | once | TGTGCCAGCAGTCCGGGAGTTAACTATGGCTACACCTTC | CASSPGVNYGYTF
- | 14 | TRBJ2-1 | TRBV27 | - | TGTGCCAGCATGCAGGGGGGAACCTACAATGAGCAGTTCTTC | CASMQGGTYNEQFF
- | 15 | TRBJ2-3 | TRBV6-6 | - | TGTGCCAGCAGCCCGGACCGGGACTCCGCGGATACGCAGTATTTT | CASSPDRDSADTQYF
- | 10 | TRBJ2-5 | TRBV7-9 | - | TGTGCCAGCCAGGGGGGGACCCAGTACTTC | CASQGGTQYF
- | 14 | TRBJ1-1 | TRBV5-1 | - | TGCGCCAGCAGCTTGGACGGGGTGAACACTGAAGCTTTCTTT | CASSLDGVNTEAFF
- | 14 | TRBJ1-1 | TRBV27 | - | TGTGCCAGCAGTTACAGAGTTATGAACACTGAAGCTTTCTTT | CASSYRVMNTEAFF
- | 16 | TRBJ2-7 | TRBV6-1 | few | TGTGCCAGCAGTGAAGACTGGGCAGGGGGGCGTTGCGAGCAGTACTTC | CASSEDWAGGRCEQYF
TRBD2 | 14 | TRBJ2-7 | TRBV28 | - | TGTGCCAGCAGTTTTCGGCGGGGGGCCTACGAGCAGTACTTC | CASSFRRGAYEQYF
- | 15 | TRBJ2-3 | TRBV28 | - | TGTGCCAGCAGTCCCCCCGGGAGAAGCACAGATACGCAGTATTTT | CASSPPGRSTDTQYF
- | 17 | TRBJ1-4 | TRBV11-2 | - | TGTGCCAGCAGCTTAGATCCGCAAACAGCGGGTAGCGAAAAACTGTTTTTT | CASSLDPQTAGSEKLFF
TRBD1 | 17 | TRBJ2-6 | TRBV2 | - | TGTGCCAGCAGGCCAAGGACAGGAGTCTCTGGGGCCAACGTCCTGACTTTC | CASRPRTGVSGANVLTF
- | 16 | TRBJ1-2 | TRBV14 | - | TGTGCCAGCAGTCAACCTACGACCCAGGGGTGGAAGGGCTACACCTTC | CASSQPTTQGWKGYTF
- | 15 | TRBJ2-3 | TRBV14 | - | TGTGCCAGCAGCGAGTCAGGGGTAGGCACAGATACGCAGTATTTT | CASSESGVGTDTQYF
TRBD2 | 18 | TRBJ2-5 | TRBV5-1 | - | TGCGCCAGCAGCTTGGGGGGACTAGCGGTCACGTACCAAGAGACCCAGTACTTC | CASSLGGLAVTYQETQYF
TRBD2 | 15 | TRBJ2-7 | TRBV7-8 | once | TGTGCCAGCAGCTTAGACGGGGGGGCCGGCTACGAGCAGTACTTC | CASSLDGGAGYEQYF
TRBD1 | 11 | TRBJ2-3 | TRBV29-1 | - | TGCAGCTCTGGGGACAGCGCCGGGCAGTATTTT | CSSGDSAGQYF
- | 19 | TRBJ2-3 | TRBV19 | - | TGTGCCTCCCAGTCTCCCGGGACAGGCCGGACTAGCGACACAGATACGCAGTATTTT | CASQSPGTGRTSDTDTQYF
TRBD1 | 16 | TRBJ2-6 | TRBV30 | - | TGTGCCTGGATAAAACAGGGGGCTTCTGGGGCCAACGTCCTGACTTTC | CAWIKQGASGANVLTF
TRBD1 | 16 | TRBJ2-5 | TRBV5-4 | once | TGTGCCAGCAGCGCCGGGACAGGGTCGAGCCAAGAGACCCAGTACTTC | CASSAGTGSSQETQYF
TRBD2 | 17 | TRBJ2-3 | TRBV5-1 | - | TGCGCCAGCAGCGAACTAGCGGGATCCTCGGGCACAGATACGCAGTATTTT | CASSELAGSSGTDTQYF
TRBD2 | 18 | TRBJ2-3 | TRBV9 | few | TGTGCCAGCAGCGTAGGACCCCTAGCGGGGGGGCTCGGAGATACGCAGTATTTT | CASSVGPLAGGLGDTQYF
- | 14 | TRBJ2-2 | TRBV27 | - | TGTGCCAGCAGTTTATTGTGGGATTCCGGGGAGATGTTTTTT | CASSLLWDSGEMFF
- | 12 | TRBJ2-1 | TRBV6-6 | - | TGTGCCAGCAGTTTTCGACAGAATGAGCAGTTCTTC | CASSFRQNEQFF
- | 13 | TRBJ1-1 | TRBV5-1 | - | TGCGCCAGCAGCTTTCGACCGGGCACTGAAGCTTTCTTT | CASSFRPGTEAFF
- | 13 | TRBJ1-5 | TRBV30 | - | TGTGCTGCGAGTGGGGGCCTGAGTCAGCCCCAGCATTTT | CAASGGLSQPQHF
TRBD2 | 13 | TRBJ2-1 | TRBV9 | - | TGTGCCAGCAAGGGCAGGGAGGGAGGGGAGCAGTTCTTC | CASKGREGGEQFF
TRBD1 | 15 | TRBJ2-7 | TRBV30 | - | TGTGCCTGGAGTGCCGGACAGGGATGGACCTACGAGCAGTACTTC | CAWSAGQGWTYEQYF
- | 15 | TRBJ1-1 | TRBV6-5 | - | TGTGCCAGCAGTTACTCGAGAGGCGGGAACACTGAAGCTTTCTTT | CASSYSRGGNTEAFF
TRBD1 | 17 | TRBJ1-4 | TRBV19 | - | TGTGCCAGTTCCAGTCATTATACCGACAGGGATAATGAAAAACTGTTTTTT | CASSSHYTDRDNEKLFF